These 13 T cell receptor beta chains came from one sample sequenced in a study of human T cells and chemical hapten exposure. Time point noted: patch test 3, about 24 weeks after DPC sensitization. The sample's treatment: therapeutic diphenylcyclopropenone sensitization with weekly scalp DPC. TCRdb ran MiXCR on the RACE reads and lists one entry per CDR3 protein. The sample holds under 200,000 distinct CDR3 sequences; approximately 30% are singletons and the top ten take 2% to 2.5%. Source: whole blood, taken in connection with sensitization to the hapten diphenylcyclopropenone (DPC). The receptors were sampled from a woman aged 18-29 years with alopecia areata. Some clones in this sample may be carry-over from other donors' samples.

This rearrangement joins TRBV24-1 to TRBJ1-5; D is possibly TRBD1 (6 bases). V was pared by 3 bases and J by 8 bases, with 16 bases between. The germline V gene encodes CDR1 KGHDR and CDR2 SFDVKD. The CDR3 consists of 15 residues. The CDR3 sequence is CATSDPGAGREPQHF. The CDR3 nucleotides are TGTGCCACCAGTGATCCAGGGGCAGGGCGGGAGCCCCAGCATTTT.

The chain uses TRBV7-2 and TRBJ2-3; a weak D match, TRBD2 (5 bases). The CDR3 has 18 amino acids. Germline V lookup: CDR1 SGHTA, CDR2 FQGNSA. V was pared by 0 bases and J by 0 bases, with 16 bases between. The CDR3 region is CASSLAQKLRRSTDTQYF. The CDR3 DNA reads TGTGCCAGCAGCTTAGCGCAGAAACTCCGGAGGAGCACAGATACGCAGTATTTT.

The sample holds one count of this clonotype. V gene TRBV24-1 combines with J gene TRBJ2-3; D uncertain. The CDR3 loop spans 12 amino acids. CDR1 is KGHDR, CDR2 SFDVKD, per germline. Trimming pared 3 bases from V and 2 bases from J, leaving 2 bases between. The CDR3 coding sequence is TGTGCCACCAGTGATACCACAGATACGCAGTATTTT. Translation gives CATSDTTDTQYF.

This chain joins TRBV3-1 and TRBJ2-6, with D perhaps being TRBD1 or TRBD2 (5 bases each). This CDR3 contains 15 residues. The germline V and J ends were trimmed by 4 bases and 4 bases, with 11 bases remaining between them. Germline-derived CDR1 and CDR2 are LGHDT and YNNKEL (reference sequence). The CDR3 DNA reads TGTGCCAGCAGCCGGGGCGCGGGCGGGGCCAACGTCCTGACTTTC. Its protein product is CASSRGAGGANVLTF.

This chain connects TRBV4-3 to TRBJ2-1, with 9 nucleotides matching TRBD1. CDR1 and CDR2 (germline): LGHNA, YSLEER. The CDR3 spans 16 residues. Trimming at V came to 4 bases and at J to 6 bases, leaving 10 bases not matched to a gene. CDR3 sequence: CASSRGSGTGSNEQFF. Here the CDR3 DNA reads TGCGCCAGCAGCCGGGGCTCCGGGACAGGGAGCAATGAGCAGTTCTTC.

This chain joins TRBV20-1 and TRBJ2-3; TRBD2 is a possible D gene (6 bases). CDR3 length: 13 residues. Germline V gives CDR1 DFQATT, CDR2 SNEGSKA (reference sequence). V lost 4 bases and J lost 5, with 13 bases in between. The CDR3: CSATARGLDTQYF. CDR3 DNA sequence: TGCAGTGCTACCGCGCGGGGCTTAGATACGCAGTATTTT.

The gene calls are TRBV11-2 and TRBJ2-3, with unresolved D. V lost 3 bases to trimming and J lost 0 bases, with 10 bases between them. This CDR3 is 15 amino acids long. Germline V gene lookup returns CDR1 SGHAT and CDR2 FQNNGV. The CDR3 is CASSFVRPSTDTQYF. For the CDR3, the DNA is TGTGCCAGCAGCTTTGTACGACCGAGCACAGATACGCAGTATTTT.

This clonotype has just a few counts. The J gene is TRBJ1-1, the V gene TRBV7-2; 7 bases agree with TRBD1. With V trimmed by 5 bases and J by 6 bases, 12 bases remained unmatched. The germline V gene encodes CDR1 SGHTA and CDR2 FQGNSA. This CDR3 comprises 15 residues. DNA for the CDR3: TGTGCCAGCAGCCCGTCAAGACAGGGAATCTCTGAAGCTTTCTTT. As protein: CASSPSRQGISEAFF.

The chain joins TRBV4-1 to TRBJ2-1; D unclear. The CDR3 is 16 amino acids. Looked up from germline, CDR1 is MGHRA and CDR2 is YSYEKL. Trimming removed 0 bases from V and 9 bases from J, with 18 bases in between. CDR3 nucleotide sequence: TGCGCCAGCAGCCAAGACACGGCAGGTCGTAATCGTGAGCAGTTCTTC. This encodes CASSQDTAGRNREQFF.

This clonotype was observed a few times. The chain couples TRBV11-1 to TRBJ2-5; D not certain. The V end lost 1 base, the J end lost 2 bases, and 17 bases lay between the germline ends. CDR1 is SGHAT, CDR2 FQDESV, per germline (reference sequence). This CDR3 comprises 17 residues. Here the CDR3 DNA reads TGTGCCAGCAGCTTAGGCTTGGAGCGCACCAGACAAGAGACCCAGTACTTC. Translating it yields CASSLGLERTRQETQYF.

This chain links TRBV21-1 with TRBJ1-3; TRBD1 is the table's D call, not checked against the DNA. TRBV21-1 is tagged as a pseudogene. The CDR3 spans 15 residues. The CDR3 protein is CASSPCRWPGNTIYF. The CDR3 DNA reads as TGTGCCAGCAGCCCCTGTCGGTGGCCTGGAAACACCATATATTTT.

Only a few counts were recorded for this clonotype. The chain recombines TRBV4-1 with TRBJ2-6; D is perhaps TRBD1 (6 bases). V was trimmed by 1 base and J by 0 bases, leaving 13 bases between them. There are 18 residues in the CDR3. Germline V gene sequence: CDR1 MGHRA, CDR2 YSYEKL. CDR3 DNA: TGCGCCAGCAGCCAAGGTCCAGGGACATACTCTGGGGCCAACGTCCTGACTTTC. As protein: CASSQGPGTYSGANVLTF.

The table lists this clonotype with a few counts. V usage is TRBV20-1 and J usage is TRBJ1-3; D is unclear. Germline V gene sequence: CDR1 DFQATT, CDR2 SNEGSKA (reference sequence). This CDR3 is built from 17 residues. Trimming pared 3 bases from V and 0 bases from J, leaving 18 bases between. The CDR3 DNA reads TGCAGTGCTAGGGACGCCCGGACGGGGAGCTCTGGAAACACCATATATTTT. It is translated as CSARDARTGSSGNTIYF.